What follows describes a single T cell receptor (beta chain). The antigen remains undetermined. The data belong to a study of cytomegalovirus exposure and HLA in healthy donors. Germline V lookup: CDR1 SGHRS, CDR2 YFSETQ. V was trimmed by 1 base and J by 1 base, leaving 11 bases between them. CDR3 length: 15 residues. PCR involved 60 Vbeta and 13 Jbeta primers. Profiling relied on immunoSEQ multiplex PCR, and the TCRdb table lists in-frame clones only, not all of them. The data contain about 120,000 clones, 60% to 85% of them singletons. Study-level points and caveats: TCR beta sequences reportedly predicted most subjects' HLA-A and HLA-B alleles accurately. Data from an earlier analysis indicated that most TCR beta V segments were productive either about 87% or about 30% of the time. As confirmed in vitro, a few CMV-associated chains were specific for CMV antigens. In a later analysis, specific HLA alleles were associated with 15,000 to 20,000 TCR beta sequences at a 0.05 false discovery rate.

Sequenced material: PBMCs. The rearrangement joins TRBV5-1 to TRBJ1-1; D gene ambiguous. The source is a woman in her thirties in good health and CMV-seropositive. CDR3 sequence (DNA): TGCGCCAGCAGCTTGAGTGGTTCCGGGAACACTGAAGCTTTCTTT. It translates to CASSLSGSGNTEAFF. Looking up the rest from reference TRBV5-1 and TRBJ1-1 gives the full variable domain: KAGVTQTPRYLIKTRGQQVTLSCSPISGHRSVSWYQQTPGQGLQFLFEYFSETQRNKGNFPGRFSGRQFSNSRSEMNVSTLELGDSALYLCASSLSGSGNTEAFFGQGTRLTVV.